This entry lists 28 T cell receptor beta chains sequenced from one sample in a study of T cell changes during pregnancy in multiple sclerosis. Libraries were prepared by immunoSEQ multiplex PCR; TCRdb keeps only in-frame clonotypes and omits some of them. The sample consists of about 70,000 clones, roughly 94% of them appearing once. Here the sequenced sample was peripheral blood, taken in the third trimester of pregnancy. The receptors derive from a female donor with multiple sclerosis, enrolled in a pregnancy study.

The chain is built from TRBV7-2 and TRBJ2-5; 12 bases fit TRBD2. The length of the CDR3 is 17 residues. In germline, CDR1 is SGHTA, CDR2 FQGNSA. V shed 1 base and J 5 bases; nucleotides not matched to a gene: 8. CDR3 sequence reads: CASSLVPSGGARETQYF. The CDR3 DNA follows: TGTGCCAGCAGCTTAGTGCCTAGCGGGGGGGCCAGGGAGACCCAGTACTTC.

The V call is TRBV2, the J call TRBJ1-2; the match to TRBD1 covers 9 bases. CDR3 length: 13 amino acids. Germline V CDR1 and CDR2: SNHLY, FYNNEI. V was pared by 6 bases and J by 5 bases, with 4 bases of the junction left unmatched. The CDR3 DNA sequence: TGTGCCAGCAGAGGGACAGGGCCTTATGGCTACACCTTC. Translating it yields CASRGTGPYGYTF.

V gene TRBV25-1 combines with J gene TRBJ1-3, with D perhaps TRBD1 (6 bases). Germline lookup yields CDR1 MGHDK and CDR2 SYGVNS. This CDR3 region has 16 residues. Trimming shortened V by 10 bases and J by 1 base, and 20 bases separated the two germline ends. This CDR3 reads CATHSEAGASGNTIYF. CDR3 sequence (DNA): TGTGCCACCCACTCGGAAGCGGGGGCGTCTGGAAACACCATATATTTT.

In DNA form, the CDR3 reads TGTGCCAGCAGCCCCAGGGGGCGAAGCACCGGGGAGCTGTTTTTT. Translation gives CASSPRGRSTGELFF. The V and J genes are TRBV27 and TRBJ2-2; the match to TRBD1 covers 8 bases. Trimming cost V 6 bases and J 4 bases; bases outside gene matches: 7. Looked up from germline, CDR1 is MNHEY and CDR2 is SMNVEV (reference sequence). This CDR3 is 15 amino acids long.

V gene TRBV9 combines with J gene TRBJ2-3; weak D call: TRBD2 (5 bases). This CDR3 has 16 amino acids. Germline CDR1 is SGDLS and CDR2 is YYNGEE. The V gene lost 0 bases and the J gene lost 0 bases, with 11 bases spanning the gap. The chain's CDR3 is CASSVADYPSTDTQYF. As DNA, the CDR3 is TGTGCCAGCAGCGTAGCTGACTACCCCAGCACAGATACGCAGTATTTT.

This sequence joins TRBV29-1 and TRBJ2-4; possible D gene TRBD2, 5 bases. There are 13 residues in the CDR3. Germline V gene data show CDR1 as SQVTM and CDR2 as ANQGSEA. V lost 3 bases and J lost 6, with 12 bases in between. As DNA, the CDR3 is TGCAGCGTTGATCGCGCCGGAGGAAACATTCAGTACTTC. Protein sequence: CSVDRAGGNIQYF.

This chain connects TRBV11-1 to TRBJ1-1; D gene uncertain. Trimming left V 5 bases short and J 3 bases short, with 10 bases between. The length of the CDR3 is 13 residues. Per the germline V gene, CDR1 is SGHAT and CDR2 is FQDESV (reference sequence). The CDR3 DNA is TGTGCCAGCAGCCCGAGAGAGGACACTGAAGCTTTCTTT. Translating gives CASSPREDTEAFF.

V gene TRBV19 combines with J gene TRBJ2-7; 10 nucleotides match TRBD1. The CDR3 is 15 residues long. V lost 3 bases to trimming and J lost 4 bases; unmatched junction nucleotides: 6. Germline V lookup: CDR1 LNHDA, CDR2 SQIVND (reference sequence). CDR3 DNA sequence: TGTGCCAGTAGTATTCCGGGACAGGGGTTTTACGAGCAGTACTTC. This gives the protein CASSIPGQGFYEQYF. The variable domain in full, completed from reference TRBV19 and TRBJ2-7, reads DGGITQSPKYLFRKEGQNVTLSCEQNLNHDAMYWYRQDPGQGLRLIYYSQIVNDFQKGDIAEGYSVSREKKESFPLTVTSAQKNPTAFYLCASSIPGQGFYEQYFGPGTRLTVT.

The genes are TRBV4-2 and TRBJ2-2; the match to TRBD2 covers 16 bases. The CDR3 is 21 amino acids. J was trimmed by 3 bases and V by 3 bases; bases with no gene match: 13. CDR1 and CDR2 from the germline V gene are LGHNA and YNFKEQ. This CDR3 is CASSHPPPGLAGGPDTGELFF. The CDR3 DNA sequence: TGTGCCAGCAGCCATCCTCCCCCGGGACTAGCGGGGGGGCCGGACACCGGGGAGCTGTTTTTT.

This chain uses TRBV5-4 with TRBJ1-1; D gene ambiguous. The length of the CDR3 is 14 residues. The germline V gene has CDR1 SGHNT and CDR2 YYREEE (reference sequence). V was shortened by 6 bases and J by 3 bases, with 15 bases between the two germline ends. The CDR3 sequence is CASNPRVGDTEAFF. CDR3 nucleotides: TGTGCCAGCAACCCGAGGGTTGGGGACACTGAAGCTTTCTTT.

The CDR3 reads CAWSRKVDSPNYGYTF. The CDR3 coding sequence is TGTGCCTGGAGCAGAAAAGTGGACAGCCCTAACTATGGCTACACCTTC. The chain carries TRBV30 and TRBJ1-2, with D maybe TRBD1 (6 bases). CDR1 and CDR2 from the germline V gene are GTSNPN and SVGIG (reference sequence). The CDR3 runs to 16 residues. Trimming removed 3 bases at V and 0 bases at J, with 17 bases between.

This clone was detected only once. The chain carries TRBV29-1 and TRBJ1-1, with 8 bases lining up with TRBD1. CDR3 size: 13 residues. Losses at the gene ends were 3 bases for V and 5 bases for J; bases not matched to a gene: 5. Germline V lookup: CDR1 SQVTM, CDR2 ANQGSEA. The CDR3 DNA is TGCAGCGTTGAGCAGGGGGCGAGTACTGAAGCTTTCTTT. This codes for CSVEQGASTEAFF.

The V call is TRBV18, the J call TRBJ1-1; 9 nucleotides align to TRBD1. This CDR3 spans 14 amino acids. Trimming at V came to 3 bases and at J to 5 bases, leaving 4 bases not matched to a gene. The V gene's germline CDR1 is KGHSH and CDR2 LQKENI. CDR3 nucleotides: TGTGCCAGCTCACCCGGGACAGGGAGGACTGAAGCTTTCTTT. Protein product: CASSPGTGRTEAFF.

V gene TRBV18 combines with J gene TRBJ1-1; D gene unclear. Germline-derived CDR1 and CDR2 are KGHSH and LQKENI. V was shortened by 3 bases and J by 4 bases, with 12 bases between the two germline ends. The CDR3 consists of 14 residues. CDR3 region: CASSPLLVSTEAFF. CDR3 DNA: TGTGCCAGCTCACCGCTTCTCGTTAGCACTGAAGCTTTCTTT.

The chain couples TRBV7-7 to TRBJ2-5; 11 bases align to TRBD1. The closer fit of TRBJ2-7 to the DNA end suggests the J call may be wrong. The CDR3 contains 14 residues. Germline lookup yields CDR1 SSHAT and CDR2 FNYEAQ (reference sequence). CDR3 DNA: TGTGCCAGCAGCCGGGGACAGGGGGCCTACGAGCAGTACTTC. Its protein is CASSRGQGAYEQYF.

This chain connects TRBV2 to TRBJ2-7; no clear D gene. V was clipped by 3 bases and J by 3 bases, with 6 bases between them. Germline V gene lookup returns CDR1 SNHLY and CDR2 FYNNEI. CDR3 length: 12 amino acids. CDR3: CASSEMSYEQYF. The CDR3, as DNA: TGTGCCAGCAGTGAGATGAGCTACGAGCAGTACTTC.

The rearrangement uses TRBV6-4 and TRBJ2-5, with D possibly matching TRBD2 (5 bases). This CDR3 region has 13 residues. Trimming removed 4 bases from V and 5 bases from J, with 11 bases in between. Germline V CDR1 and CDR2: MRHNA, SNTAGT. The CDR3 region has the DNA TGTGCCAGCAGTGTCACGGGCGGGGAGACCCAGTACTTC. It yields the protein CASSVTGGETQYF.

In this sample, this clone turned up once. The chain has TRBV6-5 and TRBJ2-7; 7 nucleotides agree with TRBD2. V was pared by 6 bases and J by 3 bases, with 8 bases of the junction left unmatched. Germline CDR1 and CDR2: MNHEY and SVGAGI. CDR3 length: 14 residues. Here the CDR3 reads CASSPLAAYYEQYF. The CDR3 region has the DNA TGTGCCAGCAGCCCTCTAGCGGCCTACTACGAGCAGTACTTC.

The chain joins TRBV7-6 to TRBJ2-7, with D possibly TRBD2 on 6 matching bases. Germline CDR1 reads SGHVS; CDR2 reads FNYEAQ. Trimming took 3 bases from V and 2 from J, leaving 11 bases between them. The CDR3 is 14 residues long. This CDR3 is CASSFGGVAYEQYF. The DNA for the CDR3 is TGTGCCAGCAGCTTTGGCGGGGTGGCCTACGAGCAGTACTTC. Based on the CDR3 plus reference TRBV7-6 and TRBJ2-7, the full variable domain is GAGVSQSPRYKVTKRGQDVALRCDPISGHVSLYWYRQALGQGPEFLTYFNYEAQQDKSGLPNDRFSAERPEGSISTLTIQRTEQRDSAMYRCASSFGGVAYEQYFGPGTRLTVT.

The chain combines TRBV5-1 with TRBJ1-2; 7 nucleotides align to TRBD1. V lost 4 bases and J lost 1; bases outside the gene matches: 7. This CDR3 contains 15 residues. Germline V CDR1 and CDR2: SGHRS, YFSETQ. Here the CDR3 reads CASSLTGTVNYGYTF. As DNA, the CDR3 is TGCGCCAGCAGCCTTACCGGGACAGTTAACTATGGCTACACCTTC.

CDR3 residues: CASSRVGGRDTQYF. In DNA, the CDR3 is TGCGCCAGCAGCCGGGTGGGGGGGCGAGATACGCAGTATTTT. V and J are TRBV5-1 and TRBJ2-3, with a possible D match to TRBD2 (7 bases). The CDR3 covers 14 residues. Germline V gene data show CDR1 as SGHRS and CDR2 as YFSETQ. V was clipped by 4 bases and J by 5 bases, with 14 bases between them.

The rearrangement joins TRBV5-1 to TRBJ2-7; D is unclear. V shed 1 base and J shed 1 base, with 15 bases lying between them. The CDR3 spans 16 residues. Germline assignment: CDR1 SGHRS and CDR2 YFSETQ. The CDR3 DNA is TGCGCCAGCAGCTTGCTAGGTGCAAGTATGTCCTACGAGCAGTACTTC. Its translation is CASSLLGASMSYEQYF.

J is TRBJ2-5 and V is TRBV27; D is perhaps TRBD2 (6 bases). V lost 3 bases, J lost 5 bases, and 7 bases lay in between. The germline V gene encodes CDR1 MNHEY and CDR2 SMNVEV (reference sequence). The CDR3 contains 12 residues. CDR3 DNA sequence: TGTGCCAGCAGTTTTCGGGGGGAGACCCAGTACTTC. It yields the protein CASSFRGETQYF.

The chain uses TRBV7-9 and TRBJ1-2, with D maybe TRBD1 (6 bases). The V end lost 4 bases, the J end lost 2 bases, and 8 bases lay between the germline ends. This CDR3 region has 13 residues. Germline lookup yields CDR1 SEHNR and CDR2 FQNEAQ (reference sequence). CDR3 amino acids: CASSYTGNYGYTF. For the CDR3, the DNA is TGTGCCAGCAGCTATACAGGGAACTATGGCTACACCTTC.

This clone has a single count. The chain recombines TRBV7-2 with TRBJ2-5, with 8 positions matching TRBD1. CDR3 length equals 15 residues. Germline CDR1 and CDR2: SGHTA and FQGNSA. The V segment lost 3 bases and the J segment 1 base; nucleotides outside the gene matches: 4. This chain's CDR3 is CASSFQQGVQETQYF. The CDR3 DNA reads TGTGCCAGCAGCTTCCAACAGGGGGTCCAAGAGACCCAGTACTTC.

V usage is TRBV4-2 and J usage is TRBJ2-3; weak D call: TRBD2 (6 bases). The V end lost 4 bases, the J end lost 4 bases, and 9 bases lay between the germline ends. The CDR3 has 13 residues. Germline CDR1 and CDR2: LGHNA and YNFKEQ. The CDR3 here is CASSRGVPDTQYF. In nucleotides, the CDR3 is TGTGCCAGCAGCCGGGGGGTGCCAGATACGCAGTATTTT.

The V gene is TRBV5-4, the J gene TRBJ1-6; TRBD1 is a possible D gene (5 bases). The CDR3 length is 18 residues. The germline CDR1 and CDR2 sequences are SGHNT and YYREEE (reference sequence). V lost 3 bases to trimming and J lost 5 bases, with 21 bases between them. The CDR3 nucleotides read TGTGCCAGCAGCTCCCCAGCCTCAGGGTTTAAGGATAATTCACCCCTCCACTTT. Its protein product is CASSSPASGFKDNSPLHF.

The gene calls are TRBV27 and TRBJ1-1; D is possibly TRBD1 (5 bases). CDR1 and CDR2 from the germline V gene are MNHEY and SMNVEV (reference sequence). V was trimmed by 8 bases and J by 3 bases, leaving 19 bases between them. The CDR3 runs 15 residues. This CDR3 is CASSHPVGGYTEAFF. The CDR3 bases are TGTGCCAGCTCCCACCCGGTGGGGGGGTACACTGAAGCTTTCTTT.